The T cell receptor beta chain under discussion was sequenced for a study of response to subunit inactivated influenza vaccine (dated by TCRdb to 2016 to 2018). For the wider study: To follow how T cells responded to a trivalent subunit inactivated influenza vaccine, the researchers relied on deep quantitative profiling of the T cell receptor repertoire.

Of note for this clonotype: Its binding antigen is unknown. Per-base quality was not reported, and no clone a single base away is much larger than it.

Paper-wide results and their limitations: It was suggested by the authors that each seasonal influenza vaccination may recruit only a limited number of new T cells.

Deletion took 9 bases off V and 3 bases off J, with a span of 15 bases between the germline ends. The CDR3 measures 14 amino acids from cysteine to phenylalanine. The only DNA kept is the CDR3, 42 bases in frame from the first base. The method behind the library was RT-PCR. Sequencing relied on an Illumina HiSeq 2500. In TCRdb, the public reads were trimmed at Q25 with fastp and aligned with MiXCR, with productive beta chains retained. Each record represents a unique CDR3 protein, reported with the most common genes and DNA among its rows. The sample table shows hundreds of thousands of distinct CDR3 sequences, and 15% to 20% are seen once. The leading ten clones occupy less than 4% of the sample.

The source is a man between 50 and 69 years old who received an inactivated influenza vaccine. Donor details come from another sample of the same person, matched by shared clones. The specimen was CD4+ T cells sorted from PBMCs, collected less than 30 months after vaccination. Recombination joined TRBV12-3 or TRBV12-4 with TRBJ1-3, and the D gene may be TRBD1, 6 bases matching. The encoded CDR3 is CASATGYGGNTIYF. The base sequence is TGTGCCAGTGCCACAGGGTACGGTGGAAACACCATATATTTT.